The T cell receptor (beta chain) under discussion was sequenced for a study of graft-versus-host responses after intestinal transplantation. Study as a whole: Among the recipients, all got anti-thymocyte globulin induction and then tacrolimus and steroids for approximately 3 years.

The V gene's germline CDR1 is MGHRA and CDR2 YSYEKL. This CDR3 comprises 17 residues. V shed 5 bases, J shed 9 bases, and the junction held 17 bases outside the gene matches. Repertoires were generated with immunoSEQ multiplex PCR, while TCRdb's copy carries only in-frame clones and drops some. The top ten clones hold about 0.98% of a sample with fewer than 25,000 clones, around 85% of them seen once. The chain employs TRBV4-1 and TRBJ2-1; 9 positions match TRBD2. The TCR comes from a human patient who received an intestinal transplant, so some T cells may come from the graft donor. The sequencing here drew on PBMCs, taken 450 to 480 days after intestinal transplant. The CDR3 spells CASSGGWASGIVGEQFF. CDR3 DNA sequence: TGCGCCAGCAGCGGTGGTTGGGCTAGCGGGATAGTTGGTGAGCAGTTCTTC.